This TCR beta chain was recovered during a study of PD-1 blockade in classical Hodgkin lymphoma. Study outcomes and limitations: A significant rise in TCR diversity by C4D1 was seen for CD4+ but not CD8+ cells. In newly diagnosed patients, baseline TCR diversity was reportedly below that of healthy donors.

TCRdb's copy holds only in-frame clones and misses some; the assay was immunoSEQ multiplex PCR. Seen here are more than 95,000 clones, more than 70% observed once, and the top ten hold around 20%. Trimming pared 0 bases from V and 2 bases from J, leaving 5 bases between. CDR3 length: 13 amino acids. Germline-derived CDR1 and CDR2 are MNHEY and SMNVEV (reference sequence). A word on this clone: The antigen is unknown.

Time point specified: cycle 4 day 1 (C4D1), after more than five weeks of nivolumab. Each of the patients experienced relapse following autologous stem cell transplantation, and their brentuximab vedotin exposure differed. Sequencing used peripheral blood mononuclear cells (PBMCs), obtained before the fourth cycle of nivolumab. The rearrangement uses TRBV27 and TRBJ2-7; D uncertain. This TCR was recovered from a human donor with classical Hodgkin lymphoma. CDR3 bases: TGTGCCAGCAGTTTATCCCGTCCCTACGAGCAGTACTTC. This encodes CASSLSRPYEQYF.